This is a list of T cell receptor beta chains from one sample in a study of vaccination and CD4 T cells after COVID-19. What these receptors recognize is not known. TCRdb re-called the PCR reads through MiXCR, storing one row per CDR3 protein. The sample has 20,000 to 25,000 distinct CDR3 sequences, approximately 48% seen once. The sample consisted of CD4+ T cells from blood, cultured in vitro, taken before SARS-CoV-2 vaccination. The receptor source for this set is a human donor who received a COVID-19 vaccine. The CDR3 runs from the conserved cysteine through the conserved F or W. The D gene is left open where the match is weak. Expanded clones are given a class, and other clones once, few, many or no size at all.

clone_size,v_call,d_call,j_call,cdr3_aa,cdr3_nt
NA,TRBV12-3/TRBV12-4,TRBD1,TRBJ2-3,CASSFGTGGNTDTQYF,TGTGCCAGCAGTTTTGGGACAGGGGGAAACACAGATACGCAGTATTTT
NA,TRBV25-1,TRBD1,TRBJ1-4,CASSDNPRDSHNTSGEKLFF,TGTGCCAGCAGTGACAATCCCCGGGACAGTCACAATACTTCCGGTGAAAAACTGTTTTTT
once,TRBV28,NA,TRBJ1-4,CASSLLDSGTGTNEKLFF,TGTGCCAGCAGTTTACTCGACTCGGGGACGGGCACTAATGAAAAACTGTTTTTT
NA,TRBV6-1,NA,TRBJ1-2,CASKQGNGYTF,TGTGCCAGTAAACAGGGTAATGGCTACACCTTC
few,TRBV10-1,NA,TRBJ2-5,CARGRDDWAGETQYF,TGCGCCAGGGGCCGGGACGATTGGGCGGGGGAGACCCAGTACTTC
NA,TRBV30,TRBD1,TRBJ1-2,CACFYRDSLRYGYTF,TGTGCCTGTTTTTACCGGGACAGCCTAAGGTATGGCTACACCTTC
NA,TRBV28,NA,TRBJ2-5,CASTLGGLQETQYF,TGTGCCAGCACCCTAGGTGGTCTGCAAGAGACCCAGTACTTC
NA,TRBV15,TRBD2,TRBJ2-7,CATSRDREGIHEQYF,TGTGCCACCAGCAGAGATCGGGAGGGGATCCACGAGCAGTACTTC
NA,TRBV5-5,NA,TRBJ1-5,CASSYRVERNQPQHF,TGTGCCAGCAGCTACAGGGTGGAGAGGAATCAGCCCCAGCATTTT
few,TRBV20-1,TRBD2,TRBJ2-7,CSAHSAGTNEQYF,TGCAGTGCTCATTCAGCAGGGACTAACGAGCAGTACTTC
NA,TRBV6-5,TRBD2,TRBJ2-3,CASSYSGGAGTDTQYF,TGTGCCAGCAGTTATTCCGGGGGGGCCGGCACAGATACGCAGTATTTT
NA,TRBV19,NA,TRBJ1-1,CASSAKYRDSNTEAFF,TGTGCCAGTAGTGCAAAATACAGGGACTCCAACACTGAAGCTTTCTTT
NA,TRBV7-9,TRBD1,TRBJ1-1,CASSFGQGGTEAFF,TGTGCCAGCAGCTTCGGACAGGGGGGCACTGAAGCTTTCTTT
few,TRBV29-1,NA,TRBJ1-2,CSVAAGMGYGYTF,TGCAGCGTTGCGGCAGGGATGGGCTATGGCTACACCTTC
NA,TRBV19,NA,TRBJ1-5,CASSIDRPSNQPQHF,TGTGCCAGTAGTATAGATCGCCCGTCTAATCAGCCCCAGCATTTT
NA,TRBV2,NA,TRBJ2-7,CASSELDVGSYEQYF,TGTGCCAGCAGTGAACTGGACGTAGGGAGCTACGAGCAGTACTTC
NA,TRBV20-1,NA,TRBJ1-2,CSARVASIYGYTF,TGCAGTGCTAGAGTAGCCAGTATCTATGGCTACACCTTC
NA,TRBV19,NA,TRBJ1-6,CASSIQGFGSYNSPLHF,TGTGCCAGTAGTATTCAGGGTTTCGGCTCCTATAATTCACCCCTCCACTTT
few,TRBV19,NA,TRBJ1-2,CASSIDRGGNYGYTF,TGTGCCAGTAGTATCGACCGGGGCGGGAACTATGGCTACACCTTC
few,TRBV20-1,NA,TRBJ1-5,CSAPGGGRNQPQHF,TGCAGTGCTCCCGGGGGCGGCCGCAATCAGCCCCAGCATTTT
few,TRBV6-1,NA,TRBJ1-2,CASSDWTARVNYGYTF,TGTGCCAGCAGTGATTGGACCGCGCGGGTTAACTATGGCTACACCTTC
NA,TRBV7-8,NA,TRBJ1-5,CASSGGRDNQPQHF,TGTGCCAGCAGCGGAGGACGGGATAATCAGCCCCAGCATTTT
NA,TRBV15,NA,TRBJ1-5,CATSTDSNRPQHF,TGTGCCACCAGTACAGATTCCAATCGGCCCCAGCATTTT
few,TRBV19,NA,TRBJ1-2,CASSIETGLWRGYTF,TGTGCCAGTAGTATAGAGACAGGACTATGGCGTGGCTACACCTTC
few,TRBV12-3/TRBV12-4,NA,TRBJ1-1,CASKFWTADDTEAFF,TGTGCCAGCAAGTTCTGGACCGCGGACGACACTGAAGCTTTCTTT
NA,TRBV15,TRBD1,TRBJ2-5,CATSRIGTEETQYF,TGTGCCACCAGCAGGATCGGGACAGAAGAGACCCAGTACTTC
NA,TRBV12-3/TRBV12-4,NA,TRBJ1-1,CASSFKERAFF,TGTGCCAGCAGTTTTAAAGAGCGTGCTTTCTTT